Detailed here is one TCR beta chain. Its target is not known. Researchers divided each subset's genomic DNA evenly across several immunoSEQ plates. TCRdb's table, derived via immunoSEQ multiplex PCR, lists solely in-frame clones and lacks some. The data hold 2 million to 2.5 million clones, with around 95% observed a single time. The sample originates from a study of shared clonotypes between healthy human individuals. From germline, CDR1 is MNHEY and CDR2 SVGAGI. The CDR3 totals 14 residues. The V end lost 2 bases, the J end lost 6 bases, and 8 bases lay between the germline ends. General study results and limits: Relative to their counterparts shared across all four donors, non-shared clonotypes exhibited diminished generation probabilities.

Donors comprised healthy HIV-negative adults lacking recent acute infections or vaccinations. Those who donated, Caucasian adults without exception, all lived in Nashville, Tennessee. The chain employs TRBV6-5 and TRBJ1-6; no clear D. This TCR came from a man in his late teens or twenties in good health. Sequences were obtained from naive CD4+ T cells sorted from blood. This sample's subset: CD45RA+ positively selected. CDR3 loop: CASSYEGPNSPLHF. CDR3 DNA: TGTGCCAGCAGTTACGAGGGTCCTAATTCACCCCTCCACTTT.